This TCR beta chain was sequenced for a study of OX40 agonist ivuxolimab in advanced cancers. Looking at the study overall: Mean age approximately 59 years, range about 23 to 79; around 80% male.

Overall study results and limits: Expanded clones were, on average, more numerous in CD8+ T cells than in CD4+.

TCRdb's copy holds only in-frame clones and misses some; the assay was immunoSEQ multiplex PCR. The sample includes some 90,000 clones, roughly 90% of them seen just once. Of note for this clone: Its antigen is not identified.

This CDR3 contains 15 residues. Germline CDR1 is SGDLS and CDR2 is YYNGEE. With 4 bases removed from V and 5 bases from J, the gap between germline ends came to 18 bases. Peripheral blood came from all dose cohorts at three timepoints. The genes are TRBV9 and TRBJ2-5, with D possibly TRBD2 on 5 matching bases. This clonotype originated in an adult with an advanced solid tumor such as melanoma, head and neck, liver or kidney cancer. The sequences come from CD4+ or CD8+ T cells sorted from blood, collected in a trial of the OX40 agonist ivuxolimab. The DNA for the CDR3 is TGTGCCAGCAGCACAAGTCCCCTTTCGGGGGAGACCCAGTACTTC. Its translation: CASSTSPLSGETQYF. The whole variable domain, filled in from reference TRBV9 and TRBJ2-5, reads DSGVTQTPKHLITATGQRVTLRCSPRSGDLSVYWYQQSLDQGLQFLIQYYNGEERAKGNILERFSAQQFPDLHSELNLSSLELGDSALYFCASSTSPLSGETQYFGPGTRLLVL.